This T cell receptor (beta chain) was found in a study of blood T cell repertoires in COVID-19. Study-level information: Acute and convalescent COVID-19 specimens originated in the United States, Italy and Spain. Nucleic acid was either cDNA or gDNA, and it came from T cells, B-cell-depleted T cells, or PBMCs.

The ends lost 0 bases at V and 5 bases at J; junction bases unmatched: 4. Germline V gives CDR1 LGHDT, CDR2 YNNKEL (reference sequence). The CDR3 covers 15 residues. Source study methods: Nucleated cell counts were estimated from reference gene primer amplification. TCRdb's table, derived via immunoSEQ multiplex PCR, lists solely in-frame clones and lacks some. D and trimming were read from the DNA, whereas the V and J calls and clone size are those reported in that table. Of about 150,000 clones in the sample, around 89% are singletons; the top ten hold about 15%. The specimen was peripheral blood. The chain has TRBV3-1 (or the pseudogene TRBV3-2) and TRBJ2-1; TRBD2 agrees at 7 bases. This receptor was identified in a woman between 40 and 50 years old with acute or convalescent COVID-19. CDR3 sequence reads: CASSQEAGDDNEQFF. In nucleotides, the CDR3 is TGTGCCAGCAGCCAAGAGGCGGGGGACGACAATGAGCAGTTCTTC.